These 12 T cell receptor beta chains were all obtained from the same sample, sequenced in a study of Ad26.COV2.S vaccination and SARS-CoV-2 variants. Sequencing used immunoSEQ multiplex PCR; TCRdb keeps in-frame clones, though not all of them. Of 350,000 to 450,000 clones in the sample, around 90% are singletons; the top ten hold about 3.4%. Stated treatment: over 15 received Ad26.COV2.S at low or high dose, single or two shots; about 5 received placebo; per-sample allocation not given. Samples analyzed were those drawn on day 63 after the first vaccine or placebo injection. The sample consisted of peripheral blood, taken in a trial of Ad26.COV2.S vaccine versus placebo. Receptors originate from a person between 18 and 60 years old who received the Ad26.COV2.S COVID-19 vaccine or a placebo.

The rearrangement links TRBV13 to TRBJ1-1; no firm D call. Per germline, CDR1 PRHDT and CDR2 FYEKMQ (reference sequence). V dropped 5 bases and J dropped 0 bases, with 13 bases sitting between them. The CDR3 is 15 amino acids. CDR3 sequence reads: CASSHGRVVNTEAFF. CDR3 DNA: TGTGCCAGCAGCCACGGACGGGTGGTGAACACTGAAGCTTTCTTT.

V and J are TRBV29-1 and TRBJ2-3, with D possibly matching TRBD2 (6 bases). Germline V gene lookup returns CDR1 SQVTM and CDR2 ANQGSEA. This CDR3 has 12 amino acids. The germline V and J ends were trimmed by 7 bases and 4 bases, with 12 bases remaining between them. CDR3 coding DNA: TGCAGCGGGCTCGGGGGAGCAGATACGCAGTATTTT. Translated, it gives CSGLGGADTQYF.

The chain employs TRBV4-3 and TRBJ1-1, with D possibly matching TRBD1 (5 bases). Germline CDR1 and CDR2: LGHNA and YSLEER. The CDR3 loop spans 14 amino acids. Trimming removed 3 bases at V and 1 base at J, with 9 bases between. CDR3 nucleotides: TGCGCCAGCAGCCATGTCAGGGAGAACACTGAAGCTTTCTTT. This codes for CASSHVRENTEAFF.

The V gene is TRBV7-9, the J gene TRBJ1-3; no clear D. The CDR3 length is 16 residues. Germline V gives CDR1 SEHNR, CDR2 FQNEAQ (reference sequence). Trimming stripped 5 bases from V and 0 bases from J, with 14 bases between. The CDR3, as DNA: TGTGCCAGCAGCCCCGGTGTAGCAGGCTCTGGAAACACCATATATTTT. It specifies CASSPGVAGSGNTIYF.

The chain joins TRBV5-4 to TRBJ1-2; D is perhaps TRBD1 (6 bases). CDR3 length equals 13 residues. The germline V gene has CDR1 SGHNT and CDR2 YYREEE (reference sequence). Trimming took off 0 bases at V and 8 bases at J, with 11 bases between the two ends. CDR3 sequence reads: CASSLAGAEGYTF. The CDR3 DNA reads as TGTGCCAGCAGCTTGGCAGGGGCGGAGGGCTACACCTTC.

CDR3 sequence (DNA): TGTGCCTGGAGTGTAGGGGCCGAGTATGGCTACACCTTC. Amino acids: CAWSVGAEYGYTF. The chain joins TRBV30 to TRBJ1-2, with D possibly being TRBD1 (5 bases). V lost 0 bases to trimming and J lost 5 bases, with 10 bases between them. The CDR3 loop spans 13 amino acids. The germline V gene encodes CDR1 GTSNPN and CDR2 SVGIG (reference sequence).

The chain combines TRBV9 with TRBJ2-3; TRBD1 matches 8 bases. Germline V CDR1 and CDR2: SGDLS, YYNGEE. The CDR3 has 16 residues. Trimming cost V 5 bases and J 2 bases; bases outside gene matches: 10. The chain's CDR3 is CASSIKGQDPTDTQYF. For the CDR3, the DNA is TGTGCCAGCAGTATCAAGGGACAGGACCCCACAGATACGCAGTATTTT.

The chain has TRBV12-3 or TRBV12-4 and TRBJ2-5, with a possible D match to TRBD2 (5 bases). The CDR3 contains 12 residues. The V gene lost 5 bases and the J gene lost 6 bases, with 10 bases spanning the gap. The CDR3 sequence is CASSRGRQTQYF. In DNA form, the CDR3 reads TGTGCCAGCAGTCGAGGGCGACAGACCCAGTACTTC.

This sequence joins TRBV4-1 and TRBJ1-5, with a tentative D call TRBD1 (6 bases). This CDR3 region has 17 residues. Germline V CDR1 and CDR2: MGHRA, YSYEKL. The V end lost 4 bases, the J end lost 3 bases, and 19 bases lay between the germline ends. The CDR3 DNA sequence: TGCGCCAGCAGCCCATTGGGGGGGGGCGTTTCCAATCAGCCCCAGCATTTT. As protein: CASSPLGGGVSNQPQHF.

There are a few counts of this clone. This chain connects TRBV7-5 to TRBJ1-5. TRBV7-5 is flagged as a pseudogene. This CDR3 spans 16 amino acids. The CDR3 spells CARSLKPTLGNQPQHF. DNA for the CDR3: TGTGCCAGAAGCTTGAAACCGACCCTTGGCAATCAGCCCCAGCATTTT.

The chain couples TRBV5-4 to TRBJ2-7, with TRBD1 as a possible D gene (6 bases). CDR1 and CDR2 from the germline V gene are SGHNT and YYREEE (reference sequence). Trimming took 4 bases from V and 3 from J, leaving 17 bases between them. The CDR3 covers 15 residues. The CDR3 DNA follows: TGTGCCAGCAGCCGACCCCGGGACAACAGCTACGAGCAGTACTTC. Amino acids: CASSRPRDNSYEQYF.

This clone was found once. This sample also contains other DNA sequences that code for the same CDR3. This chain links TRBV5-6 with TRBJ2-3; D remains unclear. With 0 bases removed from V and 4 bases from J, the gap between germline ends came to 0 bases. CDR3 length: 11 amino acids. Germline lookup yields CDR1 SGHDT and CDR2 YYEEEE. CDR3: CASSLADTQYF. For the CDR3, the DNA is TGTGCCAGCAGCTTGGCAGATACGCAGTATTTT.